The entry below describes one T cell receptor beta chain. The CDR3 contains 14 residues. Unmatched junction bases numbered 12, after V lost 6 bases and J lost 9 bases. Per the germline V gene, CDR1 is SGHTA and CDR2 is FQGNSA. The data were obtained in a study of blood T cell repertoires in COVID-19. Looking at the study overall: Samples came from the United States, Italy and Spain, spanning acute and convalescent COVID-19. T cells, B-cell-depleted T cells, or PBMCs supplied cDNA or gDNA.

Authors' data handling: Reference gene primer amplification gave estimated nucleated cell counts. Assay used: immunoSEQ multiplex PCR; TCRdb lists only in-frame clones, some missing. V and J calls and clone size are copied from that table; D and trimming were computed from the DNA. Among more than 200,000 clones listed, approximately 88% were seen once. This receptor was obtained from a man aged 40-50 years with acute or convalescent COVID-19. V is TRBV7-2 and J is TRBJ2-5, with 8 bases matching TRBD2. The sample consisted of peripheral blood. The CDR3 nucleotides read TGTGCCAGCAGTCCCTCGGAGGGCGGGAGGCCCCAGTACTTC. Its translation is CASSPSEGGRPQYF.